Below, one T cell receptor (beta chain) is given with its context. Its specific antigen is unknown. No base quality information exists; no much larger clone differs at one position. TCRbeta CDR3 regions were amplified from genomic DNA by means of the immunoSEQ Assay, a bias-controlled multiplex PCR. For the original study's pipeline: Within the assay, amplification of reference gene primers was used to estimate how many nucleated cells each sample contained. Sequence reads were collapsed and filtered to measure the absolute abundance of every unique TCRbeta CDR3 rearrangement. Productive Simpson clonality was computed per sample as the square root of Simpson's diversity index over productive rearrangements. TCRdb obtained this table from immuneACCESS and retained in-frame rearrangements with V and J assigned. These tables miss some clones; where compared with another copy, unresolved V genes account for less than half of the shortfall, and the remainder is unexplained. The D gene and trimming were derived from the DNA, and the V and J assignments and clone size from that table. The sample contains roughly 100,000 clones, 91% of them found a single time. The top ten clones comprise 17% of the sample.

This sample is part of a study of blood T cell repertoires in COVID-19 (dated by TCRdb to about 2020). Looking at the study overall: Samples from collaborators originated in the United States, Italy and Spain and spanned both the acute and convalescent phases of COVID-19. Subjects who had been exposed to COVID-19, were actively infected with it, or had recovered from it provided the deeply sampled blood TCRbeta repertoires that made up the dataset. The repertoires were released in a freely available public database meant as a resource for research on the immune response to SARS-CoV-2. The material from the prospective study consisted of cDNA or gDNA derived from T cells, B-cell-depleted T cells, or PBMCs. Where available, HLA class I and class II types were taken from metadata supplied by the sample provider and were not determined by assay-based typing. Nearly every sample came with metadata listing a de-identified subject ID, COVID-19 status, age in years and sex. The samples were drawn from two sources: the first 160 participants of the ongoing ImmuneRACE study, and 1,000 to 1,500 subjects contributed by 6 global collaborators.

V lost 3 bases and J lost 1 base, and the count of bases not matched to a germline gene is 5. CDR1 GTSNPN and CDR2 SVGIG were looked up in the germline V gene (reference sequence). The CDR3 runs 15 residues from the cysteine to the phenylalanine. Only the CDR3 part of the read is kept: 45 bases, read in frame from the first base. Each collaborating institution followed its own protocols to collect whole blood in K2EDTA tubes. Collaborator samples were shipped for TCRbeta analysis as frozen whole blood, isolated PBMCs, or DNA extracted from either sample type. Overall study outcomes, separate from this receptor: The quantity of clinical and demographic metadata differed by source and by participant and was supplied without curation.

The sequence is built from TRBV30 and TRBJ2-2; a stretch of 7 junction bases matches TRBD2. Sample: peripheral blood. The receptor was isolated from a man in his fifties with acute or convalescent COVID-19. The DNA sequence is given as TGTGCCTGGAGAGCGGGACTACTGAACACCGGGGAGCTGTTTTTT. Its protein is CAWRAGLLNTGELFF.